These 32 T cell receptor beta chains came from one sample sequenced in a study of neurological immune-mediated disorders. From the 5' RACE reads, TCRdb called clonotypes with MiXCR, one entry per CDR3 protein. The sample carries roughly 100,000 distinct CDR3 sequences, about 10% recorded once. The time point denotes: longitudinal time-point 3. Sequencing was performed on PBMCs. The receptors shown here come from a female donor with HTLV-1-associated myelopathy (HAM/TSP).

In its sample, this clonotype was seen many times. This rearrangement joins TRBV5-1 to TRBJ2-5; 7 bases are shared with TRBD1. This CDR3 contains 17 residues. The junction had 10 bases not matched to a gene; V was cut back by 0 bases and J by 2 bases. Per germline, CDR1 SGHRS and CDR2 YFSETQ. The CDR3 DNA reads as TGCGCCAGCAGCTTGGCCCCAGGGGGACCCGAACAAGAGACCCAGTACTTC. Translation: CASSLAPGGPEQETQYF.

This rearrangement joins TRBV6-5 to TRBJ2-3; TRBD1 or TRBD2 may be the D gene (5 bases each). Germline V CDR1 and CDR2: MNHEY, SVGAGI. The CDR3 is 12 residues long. Deletions cut 7 bases from V and 5 bases from J, with 10 bases between. The CDR3 reads CASKGRGDTQYF. CDR3 in DNA: TGTGCCAGCAAGGGACGCGGAGATACGCAGTATTTT.

There are many counts of this clonotype. The V gene is TRBV20-1, the J gene TRBJ2-7; 8 bases fit TRBD1. Germline CDR1 DFQATT, CDR2 SNEGSKA (reference sequence). This CDR3 has 12 amino acids. Losses at the gene ends were 3 bases for V and 7 bases for J; bases not matched to a gene: 5. The CDR3 DNA sequence: TGCAGTGCTAGGGACAGGGCAGGGGAGCAGTACTTC. Encoded protein: CSARDRAGEQYF.

This clonotype was recorded many times. The chain carries TRBV5-1 and TRBJ2-6; TRBD1 agrees at 9 bases. Germline values: CDR1 SGHRS, CDR2 YFSETQ. V shed 0 bases, J shed 4 bases, and the junction held 11 bases outside the gene matches. The CDR3 sequence is 19 residues long. CDR3 DNA: TGCGCCAGCAGCTTGGTTCTTATACAGGGGGCTTCGGGGGCCAACGTCCTGACTTTC. It codes for CASSLVLIQGASGANVLTF.

Ten or more counts support this clonotype. The V call is TRBV20-1, the J call TRBJ1-2, with 8 positions matching TRBD1. Germline CDR1 is DFQATT and CDR2 is SNEGSKA (reference sequence). The CDR3 spans 14 residues. After removal of 3 bases from V and 0 bases from J, the junction contained 3 bases not matched to a gene. The CDR3 DNA follows: TGCAGTGCTAGCAAACAGGGGGCTAACTATGGCTACACCTTC. Translating it yields CSASKQGANYGYTF.

The table lists this clonotype with many counts. The chain uses TRBV10-3 and TRBJ2-7, with 9 bases fitting TRBD1. Germline V gene sequence: CDR1 ENHRY, CDR2 SYGVKD. The junction had 5 bases not matched to a gene; V was cut back by 7 bases and J by 1 base. The CDR3 consists of 14 residues. CDR3 amino acids: CAINPTGGSYEQYF. The CDR3 DNA is TGTGCCATCAACCCGACAGGGGGTTCCTACGAGCAGTACTTC.

This clonotype has a count of ten or more. This rearrangement joins TRBV4-1 to TRBJ2-7; 8 bases match TRBD2. The junction had 5 bases not matched to a gene; V was cut back by 3 bases and J by 1 base. This CDR3 spans 15 amino acids. Germline V gene data show CDR1 as MGHRA and CDR2 as YSYEKL. The CDR3 loop reads CASSHGGGPSYEQYF. CDR3 in DNA: TGCGCCAGCAGCCACGGCGGGGGGCCTTCCTACGAGCAGTACTTC.

Many counts were recorded for this clonotype. The chain employs TRBV12-3 or TRBV12-4 and TRBJ1-4; D perhaps matches TRBD1 (6 bases). V was cut by 6 bases and J by 7 bases, with 18 bases left in between. CDR3 size: 15 residues. The CDR3 region is CASRHNRVRGEKLFF. The DNA for the CDR3 is TGTGCCAGCAGACACAACAGGGTGCGGGGTGAAAAACTGTTTTTT.

Ten or more counts support this clonotype. The rearrangement uses TRBV5-1 and TRBJ2-5, with 7 nucleotides matching TRBD1. Germline assignment: CDR1 SGHRS and CDR2 YFSETQ. The CDR3 runs 14 residues. V trimming: 1 base; J trimming: 5 bases; junction bases outside the gene matches: 5. DNA for the CDR3: TGCGCCAGCAGCTTGTCGAGGGGGCTGGAGACCCAGTACTTC. This codes for CASSLSRGLETQYF.

This clonotype was picked up many times. The chain recombines TRBV28 with TRBJ1-6; D uncertain. The CDR3 contains 13 residues. In germline, CDR1 is MDHEN, CDR2 SYDVKM. The V end was cut by 6 bases, the J end by 5 bases, with 8 bases between. In DNA form, the CDR3 reads TGTGCCAGCAGCTACAACCATAATTCACCCCTCCACTTT. It encodes CASSYNHNSPLHF.

This clonotype was seen many times. V gene TRBV20-1 combines with J gene TRBJ2-6; 8 nucleotides agree with TRBD1. Unmatched junction bases numbered 7, after V lost 7 bases and J lost 2 bases. CDR3 length: 15 residues. Germline V gene lookup returns CDR1 DFQATT and CDR2 SNEGSKA (reference sequence). CDR3 protein: CSVVQGAPGANVLTF. CDR3 DNA sequence: TGCAGTGTAGTCCAGGGGGCGCCTGGGGCCAACGTCCTGACTTTC.

V and J are TRBV5-1 and TRBJ2-1; TRBD2 agrees at 12 bases. This CDR3 spans 17 amino acids. Germline lookup yields CDR1 SGHRS and CDR2 YFSETQ. The ends lost 0 bases at V and 4 bases at J; junction bases unmatched: 5. The CDR3 loop reads CASSLALAGGIYNEQFF. CDR3 DNA: TGCGCCAGCAGCTTGGCCCTAGCGGGGGGGATTTACAATGAGCAGTTCTTC.

This clonotype was seen ten or more times. V gene TRBV4-2 combines with J gene TRBJ2-1; 9 bases are shared with TRBD2. With 0 bases clipped from V and 1 base from J, the junction kept 7 bases outside the gene matches. Germline CDR1 and CDR2: LGHNA and YNFKEQ. The CDR3 is 18 amino acids. CDR3 sequence reads: CASSQDRIAGESYNEQFF. As DNA, the CDR3 is TGTGCCAGCAGCCAAGATCGTATAGCGGGGGAATCCTACAATGAGCAGTTCTTC.

There are many counts of this clonotype. The junction differs from germline at one of its ends, possibly a read error. CDR3 amino acids: CSVEQGVNAEAFF. As DNA, the CDR3 is TGCAGCGTGGAACAGGGGGTGAACGCTGAAGCTTTCTTT. V is TRBV29-1 and J is TRBJ1-1, with 8 positions matching TRBD1. The CDR3 has 13 residues. CDR1 is SQVTM, CDR2 ANQGSEA, per germline.

The table lists this clonotype with many counts. The CDR3 DNA reads TGTGCCAGCACCTATGGGTCAGGACGATCGAATGAGCAGTTCTTC. Translating it yields CASTYGSGRSNEQFF. The J gene is TRBJ2-1, the V gene TRBV12-3 or TRBV12-4; D is unclear. The CDR3 length is 15 residues. Trimming stripped 7 bases from V and 7 bases from J, with 20 bases between.

This clonotype was seen ten or more times. The J gene is TRBJ2-7, the V gene TRBV5-1; D possibly uses TRBD1 or TRBD2 (6 bases each). The CDR3 has 17 residues. The germline V gene has CDR1 SGHRS and CDR2 YFSETQ. The V end was cut by 0 bases, the J end by 6 bases, with 22 bases between. The CDR3 sequence: CASSLEVRGSGEGEQYF. In nucleotides, the CDR3 is TGCGCCAGCAGCTTGGAGGTCCGGGGGTCAGGGGAAGGCGAGCAGTACTTC.

This clonotype was seen many times. This chain links TRBV10-3 with TRBJ2-3; the match to TRBD2 covers 10 bases. Germline values: CDR1 ENHRY, CDR2 SYGVKD. V gave up 10 bases and J gave up 4 bases; unmatched junction bases: 8. The CDR3 totals 14 residues. DNA for the CDR3: TGTGCCACGGGAGCGGGGGGGCTTGCAGATACGCAGTATTTT. Protein: CATGAGGLADTQYF.

This clonotype was observed at least ten times. V is TRBV5-1 and J is TRBJ2-2, with a tentative D call TRBD1 (7 bases). The CDR3 runs to 14 residues. Trimming removed 4 bases at V and 5 bases at J, with 12 bases between. Per germline, CDR1 SGHRS and CDR2 YFSETQ. CDR3 sequence reads: CASSPTGRTGELFF. The DNA for the CDR3 is TGCGCCAGCAGCCCGACAGGGAGGACCGGGGAGCTGTTTTTT.

This clonotype was found many times. This chain connects TRBV5-1 to TRBJ2-2; D is perhaps TRBD1 (6 bases). V lost 1 base, J lost 7 bases, and 14 bases lay in between. The germline V gene encodes CDR1 SGHRS and CDR2 YFSETQ. The CDR3 extends over 15 amino acids. CDR3 sequence (DNA): TGCGCCAGCAGCTTGACCACAGGGTTGGGCGGGGAGCTGTTTTTT. Protein: CASSLTTGLGGELFF.

This clonotype was recorded many times. V usage is TRBV28 and J usage is TRBJ1-2, with D possibly TRBD1 on 6 matching bases. The ends were cut back, 5 bases at V and 5 bases at J, with 21 bases in the middle. Germline V CDR1 and CDR2: MDHEN, SYDVKM. CDR3 size: 16 residues. DNA of the CDR3: TGTGCCAGCAGTCCTACAGGGTTAGCGATTGGATATGGCTACACCTTC. Its protein product is CASSPTGLAIGYGYTF.

This clonotype turned up a few times. This chain links TRBV5-1 with TRBJ2-2; 7 bases are a match to TRBD2. The CDR3 is 16 amino acids. Germline CDR1 SGHRS, CDR2 YFSETQ. With V trimmed by 4 bases and J by 0 bases, 6 bases remained unmatched. The CDR3 nucleotides are TGCGCCAGCAGCCCTCGAGCGGGGTCGAACACCGGGGAGCTGTTTTTT. It encodes CASSPRAGSNTGELFF. Together with reference TRBV5-1 and TRBJ2-2, the CDR3 gives the full variable domain: KAGVTQTPRYLIKTRGQQVTLSCSPISGHRSVSWYQQTPGQGLQFLFEYFSETQRNKGNFPGRFSGRQFSNSRSEMNVSTLELGDSALYLCASSPRAGSNTGELFFGEGSRLTVL.

In this sample, this clonotype turned up many times. DNA for the CDR3: TGTGCTAGTGGTTTGGAGACCCAGGGGTGGACTGAAGCTTTCTTT. The encoded protein is CASGLETQGWTEAFF. The chain uses TRBV12-5 and TRBJ1-1, with a possible D match to TRBD1 (6 bases). The V end was cut by 1 base, the J end by 5 bases, with 14 bases between. CDR1 is LGHNT and CDR2 is FRNRAP in the germline V gene. The CDR3 totals 15 residues.

V and J are TRBV6-5 and TRBJ2-5; TRBD2 is a possible D gene (6 bases). The CDR3 runs to 14 residues. Trimming pared 6 bases from V and 5 bases from J, leaving 16 bases between. Germline V lookup: CDR1 MNHEY, CDR2 SVGAGI. The CDR3 nucleotides are TGTGCCAGCAGCCCCCAACTAGCTGGTGAGACCCAGTACTTC. The encoded protein is CASSPQLAGETQYF.

This clonotype showed up many times. The CDR3 loop is CSARVGIAGSYNEQFF. In DNA, the CDR3 is TGCAGTGCTAGAGTCGGTATAGCGGGGTCCTACAATGAGCAGTTCTTC. This chain links TRBV20-1 with TRBJ2-1; 8 bases align to TRBD2. The trim removed 1 base at V and 1 base at J, leaving 6 bases unmatched. From germline, CDR1 is DFQATT and CDR2 SNEGSKA (reference sequence). The CDR3 has 16 amino acids.

A word on this clonotype: Relative to the germline gene, one junction end is altered; a read error may explain this. CDR3 protein: CASSTQDRGGLGCTF. In DNA form, the CDR3 reads TGTGCCAGCAGTACCCAAGACAGGGGTGGACTGGGCTGCACCTTC. The gene calls are TRBV28 and TRBJ1-2, with TRBD1 matching 8 bases. In germline, CDR1 is MDHEN, CDR2 SYDVKM. The CDR3 consists of 15 residues.

A remark on this clonotype: A read error may explain this, as a much larger clone is one base away. V usage is TRBV7-2 and J usage is TRBJ2-5; no definite D call. The CDR3 length is 14 residues. V lost 0 bases, J lost 5 bases, and 10 bases lay in between. Germline assignment: CDR1 SGHTA and CDR2 FQGNSA. The CDR3 DNA reads TGTGCCAGCAGCTTAGCGCAGGTGTTTGAGACCCAGTACTTC. Its protein product is CASSLAQVFETQYF. Together with reference TRBV7-2 and TRBJ2-5, the CDR3 gives the full variable domain: GAGVSQSPSNKVTEKGKDVELRCDPISGHTALYWYRQSLGQGLEFLIYFQGNSAPDKSGLPSDRFSAERTGGSVSTLTIQRTQQEDSAVYLCASSLAQVFETQYFGPGTRLLVL.

Many counts were recorded for this clonotype. The CDR3 loop reads CATYRDRFYGYTF. CDR3 nucleotide sequence: TGTGCCACCTACCGGGACAGATTCTATGGCTACACCTTC. The J gene is TRBJ1-2, the V gene TRBV6-5; 7 nucleotides align to TRBD1. Germline CDR1 and CDR2: MNHEY and SVGAGI. The CDR3 spans 13 residues. V lost 10 bases, J lost 4 bases, and 9 bases stayed unmatched.

This clonotype was seen repeatedly, ten times or more. The rearrangement uses TRBV20-1 and TRBJ2-3, with 12 bases matching TRBD2. This CDR3 comprises 14 residues. The germline V gene encodes CDR1 DFQATT and CDR2 SNEGSKA (reference sequence). CDR3 residues: CSRLLAGGSDTQYF. The CDR3 DNA sequence: TGCAGCAGGTTACTAGCGGGGGGCTCAGATACGCAGTATTTT.

Concerning this clonotype: Since a much larger clone is just one base distant, this may be a read error. V gene TRBV24-1 combines with J gene TRBJ2-3; TRBD1 matches 7 bases. The CDR3 consists of 13 residues. V shed 12 bases and J 6 bases; nucleotides not matched to a gene: 11. Per germline, CDR1 KGHDR and CDR2 SFDVKD. The CDR3 nucleotides read TGTGCCTACAGGGGATCGCCCGGGGATACGCAGTATTTT. Its translation is CAYRGSPGDTQYF.

There are many counts of this clonotype. The chain is built from TRBV11-1 and TRBJ2-7; TRBD2 aligns across 8 bases. This CDR3 spans 15 amino acids. CDR1 is SGHAT and CDR2 is FQDESV in the germline V gene (reference sequence). Trimming took 8 bases from V and 0 from J; bases not matched to a gene: 9. CDR3 region: CASRPAGARSYEQYF. CDR3 nucleotide sequence: TGTGCCAGCCGTCCAGCGGGGGCGCGCTCCTACGAGCAGTACTTC.

This clonotype was seen at least ten times. V gene TRBV2 combines with J gene TRBJ2-3; 8 bases line up with TRBD1. Germline values: CDR1 SNHLY, CDR2 FYNNEI. The CDR3 has 15 amino acids. V gave up 4 bases and J gave up 3 bases; unmatched junction bases: 6. CDR3 nucleotide sequence: TGTGCCAGCAGTGGCACAGGGGGGTCGACAGATACGCAGTATTTT. Protein product: CASSGTGGSTDTQYF.

Here the CDR3 reads CASSQVASGDSYNEQFF. DNA for the CDR3: TGTGCCAGCAGCCAAGTAGCTAGCGGGGACTCCTACAATGAGCAGTTCTTC. The V and J genes are TRBV3-1 and TRBJ2-1, with 9 bases fitting TRBD2. J gave up 0 bases and V 1 base, and 4 bases lay outside the gene matches. CDR3 length: 17 residues. CDR1 and CDR2 (germline): LGHDT, YNNKEL (reference sequence).